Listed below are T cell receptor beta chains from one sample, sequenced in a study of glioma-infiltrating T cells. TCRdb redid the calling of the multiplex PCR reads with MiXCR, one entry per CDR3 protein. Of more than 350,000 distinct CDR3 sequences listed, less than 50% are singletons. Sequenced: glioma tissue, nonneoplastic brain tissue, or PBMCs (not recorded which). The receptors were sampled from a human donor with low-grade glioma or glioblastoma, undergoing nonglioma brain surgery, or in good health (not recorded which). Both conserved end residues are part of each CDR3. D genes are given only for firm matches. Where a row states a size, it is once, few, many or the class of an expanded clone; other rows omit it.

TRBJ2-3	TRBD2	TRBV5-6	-	TGTGCCAGCAGCTACGGGGGGGGCGCGTCAGATACGCAGTATTTT	CASSYGGGASDTQYF
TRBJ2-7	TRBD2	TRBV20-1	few	TGCAGTTCCGGGGTGGAGATTTTATTTGGGACTAGCTCCTACGAGCAGTACTTC	CSSGVEILFGTSSYEQYF
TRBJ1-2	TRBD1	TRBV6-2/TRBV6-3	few	TGTGCCAGCAGATGGACAGGAAGGGTTAACTATGGCTACACCTTC	CASRWTGRVNYGYTF
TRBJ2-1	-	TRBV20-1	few	TGCAGTGCTACGGACTCACTAAGGATCGATGAGCAGTTCTTC	CSATDSLRIDEQFF
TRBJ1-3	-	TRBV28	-	TGTGCCCGCAGTTTACTCCGGGATTCTAAACACTCTGGAAACACCATATATTTT	CARSLLRDSKHSGNTIYF
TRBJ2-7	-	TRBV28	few	TGTGCCAGCACCCAACTCGGGGGACGGGGAACCTACGAGCAGTACTTC	CASTQLGGRGTYEQYF
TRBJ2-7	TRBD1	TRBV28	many	TGTGCCAGCAGTCTACCGGGACTTGGACAGGGGGCATCCCCCTACGAGCAGTACTTC	CASSLPGLGQGASPYEQYF
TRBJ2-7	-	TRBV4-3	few	TGCGCCAGCAGCCGCTCTAAGGGACAAGACTATGTTTACGAGCAGTACTTC	CASSRSKGQDYVYEQYF
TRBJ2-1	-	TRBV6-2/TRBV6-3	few	TGTGCCAGCAGCTCCCTAGGGGGGGGTTACAATGAGCAGTTCTTC	CASSSLGGGYNEQFF
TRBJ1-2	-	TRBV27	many	TGTGCCAGCAGTTTATTTCAGGGCCCTAACTATGGCTACACCTTC	CASSLFQGPNYGYTF
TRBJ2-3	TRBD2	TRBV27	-	TGTGCCAGCAGTTTCCTAGCGGGAGGAGGCACAGATACGCGGTATTTT	CASSFLAGGGTDTRYF
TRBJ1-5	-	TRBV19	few	TGTGCCAGTAGTATCCGAGGGGGGGCCGGGAGCAATCAGCCCCAGCATTTT	CASSIRGGAGSNQPQHF
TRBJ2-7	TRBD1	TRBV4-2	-	TGTGCCAGCAGCCAAGACCCCGGGACAGGTCCCTCCTACGAGCAGTACTTC	CASSQDPGTGPSYEQYF
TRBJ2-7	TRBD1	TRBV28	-	TGTGCCAGCAACGAACCACAGGGGAATGAGCAGTACTTC	CASNEPQGNEQYF
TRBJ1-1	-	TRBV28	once	TGTGCCAGCAGACCGTTTCAATGGCCCATGAACACTGAAGCTTTCTTT	CASRPFQWPMNTEAFF
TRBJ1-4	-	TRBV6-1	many	TGTGCCAGCAGTGTGGAACCGAGCGAAAAACTGTTTTTT	CASSVEPSEKLFF
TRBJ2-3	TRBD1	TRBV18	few	TGTGCCAGCTCACCACCAAGGACAGGGAGGACAGATACGCAGTATTTT	CASSPPRTGRTDTQYF
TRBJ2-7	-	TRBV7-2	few	TGTGCCAGCAGCTTCGCACATCAAGGAGGCTACGAGCAGTACTTC	CASSFAHQGGYEQYF
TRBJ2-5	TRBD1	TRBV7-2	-	TGTGCCAGCAGCCCGGCACGGACAGGGCGGGAGACCCAGTACTTC	CASSPARTGRETQYF
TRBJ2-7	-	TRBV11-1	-	TGTGCCAGCAGCTCCGGGAACCTCTACGAGCAGTACTTC	CASSSGNLYEQYF
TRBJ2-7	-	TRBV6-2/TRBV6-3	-	TGTGCCAGCAGTCCACTCCTCCTTCATGGCGAGCAGTACTTC	CASSPLLLHGEQYF
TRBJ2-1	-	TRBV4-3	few	TGCGCCAGCAGCCAAGAGGATGACAGGTACAATGAGCAGTTCTTC	CASSQEDDRYNEQFF
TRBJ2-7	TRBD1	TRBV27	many	TGTGCCAGCAGTCCAGGGGGAGTAGGGGAGCAGTACTTC	CASSPGGVGEQYF
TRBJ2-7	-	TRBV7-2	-	TGTGCCAGCAGCTTCGGACCGACCGCCTACGAGCAGTACTTC	CASSFGPTAYEQYF
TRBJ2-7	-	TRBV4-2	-	TGTGCCAGCAGCCAAGGGGCTCGGAGCTCCTACGAGCAGTACTTC	CASSQGARSSYEQYF
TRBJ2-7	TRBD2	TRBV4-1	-	TGCGCCAGCAGCCAAGAACGTTCACTTGCACTAGCGGGCTACGAGCAGTACTTC	CASSQERSLALAGYEQYF
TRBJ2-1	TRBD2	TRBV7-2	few	TGTGCCAGCAGCTCCCCGGGAGGGACCAATGAGCAGTTCTTC	CASSSPGGTNEQFF
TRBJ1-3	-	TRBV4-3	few	TGCGCCAGCAGCCCCCTGCCCCTCTCTGGAAACACCATATATTTT	CASSPLPLSGNTIYF
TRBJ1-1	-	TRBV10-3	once	TGTCCCATCTCAAAAACGAAAGGGACTGAAGCTTTCTTT	CPISKTKGTEAFF
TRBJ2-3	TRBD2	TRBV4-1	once	TGCGCCAGCAGCCAAAGAGGACTAGCGGGAGTCACAGATACGCAGTATTTT	CASSQRGLAGVTDTQYF
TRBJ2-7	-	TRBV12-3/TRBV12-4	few	TGTGCCAGCACCTCTTGGGGTGGAGAGTACGAGCAGTACTTC	CASTSWGGEYEQYF
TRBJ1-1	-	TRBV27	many	TGTGCCAGCAGTTTCGGACGGCAAAACACTGAAGCTTTCTTT	CASSFGRQNTEAFF
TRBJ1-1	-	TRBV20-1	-	TGCAGTGCTTGGGGGACCTTTACCAGGACCACTGAAGCTTTCTTT	CSAWGTFTRTTEAFF
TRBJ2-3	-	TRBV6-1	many	TGTGCCAGCAGTGAAGCTTTCCGGGACCCCGATACGCAGTATTTT	CASSEAFRDPDTQYF
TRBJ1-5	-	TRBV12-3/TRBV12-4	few	TGTGCCAGCAGTTTATATTCTGGAAACAATCAGCCCCAGCATTTT	CASSLYSGNNQPQHF
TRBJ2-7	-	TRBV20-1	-	TGCAGTGCTAGGCCCCTAGAAAGGGCTCGGCACGAGCAGTACTTC	CSARPLERARHEQYF
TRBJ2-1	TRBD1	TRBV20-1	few	TGCAGTGCTCCCGGGACAGGGGAGCAGTTCTTC	CSAPGTGEQFF
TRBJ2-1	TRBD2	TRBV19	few	TGTGCCAGTAGCTCCGGGGGGGCCCCCAACAATGAGCAGTTCTTC	CASSSGGAPNNEQFF
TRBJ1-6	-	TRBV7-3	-	TGTGCCAGCAGCTCCGGCCGTGTCGGTTCACCCCTCCACTTT	CASSSGRVGSPLHF
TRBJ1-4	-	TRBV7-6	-	TGTGCCAGCAGCACCTGGGCGGGGATCGGAACTAATGAAAAACTGTTTTTT	CASSTWAGIGTNEKLFF
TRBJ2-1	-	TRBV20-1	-	TGCAGTGCTTATTGGAGTTCCTACAATGAGCAGTTCTTC	CSAYWSSYNEQFF
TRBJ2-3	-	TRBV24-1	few	TGTGCCACCAGTCCGGCCCGGACCCCAGATACGCAGTATTTT	CATSPARTPDTQYF